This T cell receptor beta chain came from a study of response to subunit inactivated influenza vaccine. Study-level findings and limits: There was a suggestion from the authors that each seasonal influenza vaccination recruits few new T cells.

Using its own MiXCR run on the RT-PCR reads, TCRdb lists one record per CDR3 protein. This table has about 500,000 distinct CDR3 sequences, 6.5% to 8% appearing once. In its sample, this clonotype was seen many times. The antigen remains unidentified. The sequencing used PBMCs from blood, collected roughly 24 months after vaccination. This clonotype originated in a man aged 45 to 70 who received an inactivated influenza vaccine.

The CDR3 DNA reads TGTGCCAGCAGCTTAGTGGGGGCAGGTGCGGAGCTGTTTTTT. This sequence encodes CASSLVGAGAELFF. This chain joins TRBV11-2 and TRBJ2-2; D perhaps matches TRBD1 (6 bases). From germline, CDR1 is SGHAT and CDR2 FQNNGV. The V end was cut by 1 base, the J end by 10 bases, with 13 bases between. The CDR3 contains 14 residues.